This TCR beta chain came from a study of ipilimumab plus nivolumab after autologous stem cell transplantation listed by TCRdb under 2021. A note on the overall study: A median of roughly five ipilimumab doses and fewer than ten nivolumab doses was received by trial patients. Patients with high-risk diffuse large B cell lymphoma, mature T cell lymphoma, or multiple myeloma undergoing autologous transplant were enrolled in the trial. The intent-to-treat population of the trial was made up of thirty-five patients. Broader findings and caveats from the paper: The authors stated that profiles of the T cell receptor repertoire, regulatory T cell phenotype and gut microbiota provided a biologic rationale for studying this approach further. The authors concluded that combined checkpoint inhibition appeared tolerable when used as consolidation after transplant.

According to the germline V gene (reference sequence), CDR1 reads MNHNY and CDR2 reads SVGAGI. Trimming costs V 8 bases and J 4 bases, and their ends lie 12 bases apart. The CDR3 starts with the cysteine, ends with the phenylalanine, and has 13 residues. Only CDR3 DNA remains: 39 bases, in frame from the first base. This clone has a single count. Its antigen is unknown. The sample holds no much larger clone one base away, and base qualities are not on file. Ipilimumab was given at 1 mg/kg intravenously on day 1 of selected weeks, and checkpoint therapy started 14 to 28 days after autologous transplant. Nivolumab was administered at 3 mg/kg intravenously on day 1 of weeks 1, 4, 7, 10, and every two weeks through week 26. The study was a Phase Ib clinical trial testing combined checkpoint inhibition with ipilimumab and nivolumab as consolidation after autologous stem cell transplantation. The library was obtained by the immunoSEQ multiplex PCR assay. TCRdb mirrors the immuneACCESS table, restricted to in-frame sequences. Some clones are absent from its copies; in checked studies, under half trace to an unresolved V gene, and the reason for the others is unknown. This sample gives about 15,000 clones in total; 65% to 75% of them show up just once. The ten biggest clones cover under 11% of the sample.

The specimen comprised PBMCs, sampled in a trial of ipilimumab plus nivolumab as post-transplant consolidation. The source is a male donor with primary mediastinal lymphoma. The chain couples TRBV6-6 to TRBJ2-1; no confident D gene assignment can be made. The sequenced DNA: TGTGCCAGCCTTCTCGGGTTTTACAATGAGCAGTTCTTC. This translates into CASLLGFYNEQFF.